Following are 15 T cell receptor beta chains from one sample sequenced in a study of shared clonotypes between healthy human individuals. Some clones are missing from TCRdb's copy, which holds only in-frame ones; the method was immunoSEQ multiplex PCR. The repertoire holds millions of clones, with roughly 95% as singletons. CD45RO-negative, CCR7-selected cells formed the naive CD8 fraction, which excluded terminally differentiated effector memory CD45RA+ cells. Material for sequencing was naive CD8+ T cells sorted from blood. The receptor set was obtained from a young man in good health.

The chain combines TRBV5-6 with TRBJ1-2, with 8 bases lining up with TRBD1. Per the germline V gene, CDR1 is SGHDT and CDR2 is YYEEEE. This CDR3 has 12 residues. The ends lost 5 bases at V and 7 bases at J; junction bases unmatched: 4. As DNA, the CDR3 is TGTGCCAGCAGTCCAGACAGGGGTGGCTACACCTTC. This gives the protein CASSPDRGGYTF.

The rearrangement uses TRBV6-5 and TRBJ2-2; 8 positions agree with TRBD2. The V segment lost 6 bases and the J segment 2 bases; nucleotides outside the gene matches: 2. Germline CDR1 MNHEY, CDR2 SVGAGI. The CDR3 runs 14 residues. DNA of the CDR3: TGTGCCAGCAGCGGGGGGGCCAACACCGGGGAGCTGTTTTTT. Protein product: CASSGGANTGELFF.

The rearrangement joins TRBV5-4 to TRBJ1-2, with a tentative D call TRBD1 (5 bases). The CDR3 covers 13 residues. V lost 6 bases and J lost 2, with 11 bases in between. CDR1 is SGHNT and CDR2 is YYREEE in the germline V gene (reference sequence). CDR3 residues: CASTGTLNYGYTF. DNA of the CDR3: TGTGCCAGCACCGGGACTCTCAACTATGGCTACACCTTC. The whole variable domain, remainder taken from reference TRBV5-4 and TRBJ1-2, is ETGVTQSPTHLIKTRGQQVTLRCSSQSGHNTVSWYQQALGQGPQFIFQYYREEENGRGNFPPRFSGLQFPNYSSELNVNALELDDSALYLCASTGTLNYGYTFGSGTRLTVV.

The chain combines TRBV2 with TRBJ2-1; weak D call: TRBD2 (5 bases). Germline V lookup: CDR1 SNHLY, CDR2 FYNNEI. Deletions cut 3 bases from V and 7 bases from J, with 7 bases between. The CDR3 has 12 residues. The DNA for the CDR3 is TGTGCCAGCAGTGAGAGGGTGAATGAGCAGTTCTTC. Translated, it gives CASSERVNEQFF.

Here the CDR3 DNA reads TGTGCCAGCAGTCCACGGGGCTTTCATCAGCCCCAGCATTTT. Its protein is CASSPRGFHQPQHF. This chain uses TRBV28 with TRBJ1-5, with D tentatively TRBD1 (5 bases). The CDR3 runs 14 residues. CDR1 is MDHEN, CDR2 SYDVKM, per germline. V dropped 5 bases and J dropped 5 bases, with 13 bases sitting between them. Complete variable domain (other parts from reference TRBV28 and TRBJ1-5): DVKVTQSSRYLVKRTGEKVFLECVQDMDHENMFWYRQDPGLGLRLIYFSYDVKMKEKGDIPEGYSVSREKKERFSLILESASTNQTSMYLCASSPRGFHQPQHFGDGTRLSIL.

The chain recombines TRBV19 with TRBJ1-6; 8 bases are shared with TRBD1. Trimming removed 3 bases from V and 8 bases from J; junction bases left unmatched: 6. Germline V gives CDR1 LNHDA, CDR2 SQIVND (reference sequence). CDR3 length: 15 residues. CDR3: CASSIWTGMDSPLHF. CDR3 sequence (DNA): TGTGCCAGTAGTATTTGGACAGGGATGGATTCACCCCTCCACTTT.

The V call is TRBV6-5, the J call TRBJ1-1, with 7 bases that match TRBD1. This CDR3 has 15 residues. Unmatched junction bases numbered 5, after V lost 3 bases and J lost 1 base. CDR1 and CDR2 from the germline V gene are MNHEY and SVGAGI. In DNA, the CDR3 is TGTGCCAGCAGTTATCTCCGGACAGGGAACACTGAAGCTTTCTTT. Protein sequence: CASSYLRTGNTEAFF.

To note about this clone: The same CDR3 can be traced to other DNA sequences in this sample. This chain uses TRBV2 with TRBJ2-1, with D uncertain. Per the germline V gene, CDR1 is SNHLY and CDR2 is FYNNEI. The CDR3 sequence is 12 residues long. The V gene lost 5 bases and the J gene lost 4 bases, with 6 bases spanning the gap. In DNA form, the CDR3 reads TGTGCCAGCAGTAGAGCATACAATGAGCAGTTCTTC. This encodes CASSRAYNEQFF.

This rearrangement joins TRBV7-6 to TRBJ1-2, with D possibly TRBD1 on 6 matching bases. Trimming shortened V by 1 base and J by 6 bases, and 15 bases separated the two germline ends. The CDR3 runs to 15 residues. Germline CDR1 reads SGHVS; CDR2 reads FNYEAQ. The CDR3 spells CASSLELGAMDGYTF. In DNA, the CDR3 is TGTGCCAGCAGCTTAGAGCTGGGGGCGATGGATGGCTACACCTTC.

The CDR3 sequence: CASSLPLDRRYGYTF. The DNA for the CDR3 is TGTGCCAGCAGTTTACCCCTCGACAGGCGCTATGGCTACACCTTC. V and J are TRBV28 and TRBJ1-2; possibly TRBD1 for D (6 bases). V gave up 2 bases and J gave up 4 bases, with 14 bases separating them. Germline values: CDR1 MDHEN, CDR2 SYDVKM. The CDR3 is made up of 15 amino acids.

The chain is built from TRBV7-9 and TRBJ2-3, with D unresolved. Trimming left V 5 bases short and J 1 base short, with 7 bases between. CDR1 is SEHNR and CDR2 is FQNEAQ in the germline V gene (reference sequence). CDR3 length: 13 amino acids. CDR3 in amino acids: CASSPAGTDTQYF. As DNA, the CDR3 is TGTGCCAGCAGCCCGGCGGGCACAGATACGCAGTATTTT.

To note about this clone: The identical CDR3 is also encoded by other nucleotide sequences in the sample. This sequence joins TRBV27 and TRBJ1-5; D call uncertain. Germline CDR1 is MNHEY and CDR2 is SMNVEV (reference sequence). This CDR3 contains 15 residues. V was clipped by 2 bases and J by 0 bases, with 8 bases between them. The CDR3 nucleotides read TGTGCCAGCAGTTTAGCGGGGAATAGCAATCAGCCCCAGCATTTT. This encodes CASSLAGNSNQPQHF.

V usage is TRBV6-6 and J usage is TRBJ1-6; D is ambiguous. Germline V gene sequence: CDR1 MNHNY, CDR2 SVGAGI (reference sequence). With 6 bases removed from V and 8 bases from J, the gap between germline ends came to 17 bases. CDR3 length equals 15 residues. The CDR3 DNA sequence: TGTGCCAGCAGCCCCGGTGGCTCCCAGGATTCACCCCTCCACTTT. Translation: CASSPGGSQDSPLHF.

This clone was recorded only once. DNA of the CDR3: TGCAGTGCTCCCGAAGAGGGGGAGCTGTTTTTT. It encodes CSAPEEGELFF. The chain has TRBV20-1 and TRBJ2-2; D call uncertain. With 5 bases removed from V and 8 bases from J, the gap between germline ends came to 9 bases. There are 11 residues in the CDR3. Looked up from germline, CDR1 is DFQATT and CDR2 is SNEGSKA (reference sequence).

V gene TRBV14 combines with J gene TRBJ1-2; TRBD1 agrees at 7 bases. The J segment lost 4 bases and the V segment lost 6 bases, leaving 8 bases of the junction unmatched. The length of the CDR3 is 14 residues. Germline CDR1 reads SGHDN; CDR2 reads FVKESK. The CDR3 sequence: CASSLTGTLYGYTF. CDR3 bases: TGTGCCAGCAGTCTGACAGGGACCCTCTATGGCTACACCTTC.